What follows are 30 T cell receptor beta chains derived from one specimen sequenced in a study of T-cell reconstitution after alpha-beta-depleted transplantation in children. Molecular barcoding with unique molecular identifiers was used for the TCRbeta library. TCRdb called the PCR reads again in MiXCR, with one record for every CDR3 protein. The sample consists of about 310,000 distinct CDR3 sequences, more than 20% of them appearing once. The starting material was PBMCs, mostly from graft donor cells, obtained 180 days after TCRalphabeta/CD19-depleted stem cell transplant. Receptors were obtained from a male patient younger than 18 who had a stem cell transplant for acute lymphoblastic leukemia, so the T cells may come from the graft donor.

This chain connects TRBV12-3 or TRBV12-4 to TRBJ2-3, with 9 bases matching TRBD1. J gave up 4 bases and V 3 bases, and 5 bases lay outside the gene matches. The CDR3 spans 15 residues. CDR3 in DNA: TGTGCCAGCAGTTTGGACAGGGGTTTGGCAGATACGCAGTATTTT. Translated, it gives CASSLDRGLADTQYF.

The V call is TRBV25-1, the J call TRBJ1-2; TRBD1 might be the D (6 bases). The CDR3 totals 13 residues. Trimming took off 5 bases at V and 4 bases at J, with 11 bases between the two ends. Looked up from germline, CDR1 is MGHDK and CDR2 is SYGVNS. Written as DNA, the CDR3 is TGTGCCAGCAGTCAGGACAGTTCCTATGGCTACACCTTC. Amino acids: CASSQDSSYGYTF.

CDR3 nucleotides: TGCGCCAGCAGCTCAGCGGCAAGGCAGGGACACACCGGGGAGCTGTTTTTT. This encodes CASSSAARQGHTGELFF. The chain carries TRBV5-1 and TRBJ2-2; D tentatively fits TRBD1 or TRBD2 (5 bases each). The CDR3 consists of 17 residues. Deletions cut 3 bases from V and 3 bases from J, with 18 bases between. The germline CDR1 and CDR2 sequences are SGHRS and YFSETQ.

This clonotype was counted ten times or more. The chain links TRBV12-3 or TRBV12-4 to TRBJ2-7; D is possibly TRBD2 (6 bases). CDR3 size: 13 residues. V lost 2 bases and J lost 5, with 10 bases in between. The CDR3 sequence: CASSLRGLHEQYF. CDR3 nucleotide sequence: TGTGCCAGCAGTTTAAGGGGACTCCACGAGCAGTACTTC.

V and J are TRBV4-1 and TRBJ2-1; D is undetermined. V shed 1 base and J shed 11 bases, with 12 bases lying between them. Germline V gene sequence: CDR1 MGHRA, CDR2 YSYEKL. The CDR3 length is 13 residues. The CDR3 loop reads CASSQAFNRQQFF. CDR3 sequence (DNA): TGCGCCAGCAGCCAAGCATTTAATCGTCAGCAGTTCTTC.

This chain connects TRBV14 to TRBJ2-7; the D gene could be TRBD1 or TRBD2 (5 bases each). V lost 3 bases to trimming and J lost 2 bases, with 14 bases between them. Looked up from germline, CDR1 is SGHDN and CDR2 is FVKESK. The CDR3 length is 15 residues. CDR3 coding DNA: TGTGCCAGCAGCCACCCCGGCAGGGACCCCTACGAGCAGTACTTC. Its protein product is CASSHPGRDPYEQYF.

The chain links TRBV12-3 or TRBV12-4 to TRBJ1-5; 9 bases agree with TRBD1. The CDR3 has 16 amino acids. J lost 7 bases, V lost 3 bases, and 10 bases had no gene match. The CDR3 spells CASSFFGTGLRQPQHF. CDR3 nucleotides: TGTGCCAGCAGTTTCTTCGGGACAGGGTTACGGCAGCCCCAGCATTTT.

The table lists this clonotype with a few counts. The chain has TRBV5-1 and TRBJ2-7; D possibly corresponds to TRBD2 (6 bases). V lost 4 bases to trimming and J lost 6 bases, with 20 bases between them. This CDR3 has 15 amino acids. Germline loops: CDR1 SGHRS, CDR2 YFSETQ. The CDR3 coding sequence is TGCGCCAGCAGCCTCGTCGGGGCAGCGGAGGGCGAGCAGTACTTC. It yields the protein CASSLVGAAEGEQYF. The complete variable domain, with remaining parts taken from reference TRBV5-1 and TRBJ2-7, reads KAGVTQTPRYLIKTRGQQVTLSCSPISGHRSVSWYQQTPGQGLQFLFEYFSETQRNKGNFPGRFSGRQFSNSRSEMNVSTLELGDSALYLCASSLVGAAEGEQYFGPGTRLTVT.

This chain connects TRBV7-2 to TRBJ2-4; perhaps TRBD1 as D (5 bases). Germline V gives CDR1 SGHTA, CDR2 FQGNSA. Trimming took off 1 base at V and 2 bases at J, with 12 bases between the two ends. The CDR3 loop spans 16 amino acids. CDR3: CASSLGPQGSKNIQYF. The CDR3 DNA is TGTGCCAGCAGCTTAGGGCCCCAGGGATCCAAAAACATTCAGTACTTC.

The CDR3 DNA reads TGTGCCAGCAGTTTCCGGACAGGGGGACTCTACGAGCAGTACTTC. It translates to CASSFRTGGLYEQYF. This sequence joins TRBV27 and TRBJ2-7; TRBD1 agrees at 10 bases. The junction had 5 bases not matched to a gene; V was cut back by 3 bases and J by 3 bases. Germline V gene lookup returns CDR1 MNHEY and CDR2 SMNVEV (reference sequence). The CDR3 length is 15 residues.

The table lists this clonotype with a few counts. The genes are TRBV20-1 and TRBJ2-3, with D perhaps TRBD1 (6 bases). Germline lookup yields CDR1 DFQATT and CDR2 SNEGSKA (reference sequence). The CDR3 has 12 amino acids. Trimming removed 5 bases from V and 6 bases from J, with 12 bases in between. CDR3 sequence reads: CSAGGKGDTQYF. CDR3 nucleotide sequence: TGCAGTGCTGGGGGCAAGGGGGATACGCAGTATTTT.

The J gene is TRBJ2-7, the V gene TRBV7-9, with TRBD2 matching 12 bases. V shed 5 bases, J shed 4 bases, and the junction held 6 bases outside the gene matches. Looked up from germline, CDR1 is SEHNR and CDR2 is FQNEAQ (reference sequence). The CDR3 covers 15 residues. The CDR3 here is CASSPWTSGVYEQYF. The CDR3, as DNA: TGTGCCAGCAGCCCATGGACTAGCGGGGTGTACGAGCAGTACTTC.

This clonotype was detected only a few times. The V gene is TRBV3-1, the J gene TRBJ2-7; weak D call: TRBD2 (6 bases). The CDR3 sequence is 17 residues long. V lost 0 bases, J lost 1 base, and 16 bases lay in between. Germline loops: CDR1 LGHDT, CDR2 YNNKEL (reference sequence). This CDR3 is CASSQDLLRELSYEQYF. The CDR3 region has the DNA TGTGCCAGCAGCCAAGATCTTTTGCGGGAACTTTCCTACGAGCAGTACTTC.

This rearrangement joins TRBV7-6 to TRBJ2-1; D is perhaps TRBD1 (5 bases). Trimming cost V 5 bases and J 0 bases, with 14 bases left between them. The CDR3 is made up of 16 amino acids. Germline V gene sequence: CDR1 SGHVS, CDR2 FNYEAQ. The CDR3 loop is CASSPRQPSSYNEQFF. The CDR3 DNA reads as TGTGCCAGCAGCCCACGACAGCCGAGCTCCTACAATGAGCAGTTCTTC.

To note about this clonotype: A single base separates this from a much larger clone, so it may be a read error. The CDR3 ends on some other residue instead of the conserved phenylalanine or tryptophan, so this is likely a read error. The chain carries TRBV5-1 and TRBJ2-7; no firm D call. With 0 bases removed from V and 5 bases from J, the gap between germline ends came to 6 bases. Germline V lookup: CDR1 SGHRS, CDR2 YFSETQ. The length of the CDR3 is 12 residues. In DNA form, the CDR3 reads TGCGCCAGCAGCTTGGTTTTCGACGAGCAGTACTAC. Translating it yields CASSLVFDEQYY.

This clonotype was recorded once. V and J are TRBV5-1 and TRBJ1-3, with D hard to call. The germline gives CDR1 SGHRS, CDR2 YFSETQ. The germline V and J ends were trimmed by 4 bases and 1 base, with 15 bases remaining between them. This CDR3 contains 16 residues. CDR3 sequence (DNA): TGCGCCAGCAGCCCCGGACCCCTCCATTCTGGAAACACCATATATTTT. Translation: CASSPGPLHSGNTIYF.

This clonotype was detected a few times. This sequence joins TRBV6-1 and TRBJ2-1, with TRBD1 matching 9 bases. Trimming removed 7 bases from V and 4 bases from J; junction bases left unmatched: 11. Germline CDR1 is MNHNS and CDR2 is SASEGT. The CDR3 has 16 residues. The CDR3, as DNA: TGTGCCAGCAAGGGGGGACAGGGAATCTCATACAATGAGCAGTTCTTC. It translates to CASKGGQGISYNEQFF.

The rearrangement joins TRBV5-1 to TRBJ2-5, with D maybe TRBD1 (6 bases). Germline V CDR1 and CDR2: SGHRS, YFSETQ. V dropped 0 bases and J dropped 4 bases, with 13 bases sitting between them. CDR3 length: 15 residues. CDR3 in DNA: TGCGCCAGCAGCTTGGCCTACACAGGGTTAGAGACCCAGTACTTC. Amino acids: CASSLAYTGLETQYF.

This clonotype turned up a few times. This chain uses TRBV20-1 with TRBJ1-1; no definite D call. CDR1 and CDR2 (germline): DFQATT, SNEGSKA (reference sequence). The CDR3 has 14 amino acids. The germline V and J ends were trimmed by 1 base and 0 bases, with 9 bases remaining between them. The CDR3 coding sequence is TGCAGTGCTAGAGCGAGCCGGATGAACACTGAAGCTTTCTTT. This encodes CSARASRMNTEAFF.

This clonotype was seen a few times. The J gene is TRBJ1-5, the V gene TRBV5-5; D perhaps matches TRBD1 (6 bases). V was clipped by 1 base and J by 3 bases, with 8 bases between them. The germline V gene encodes CDR1 SGHKS and CDR2 YYEKEE (reference sequence). The CDR3 runs 14 residues. The CDR3 is CASSLSGVNQPQHF. CDR3 bases: TGTGCCAGCAGCTTGTCAGGGGTCAATCAGCCCCAGCATTTT.

This clonotype was found a few times. The chain recombines TRBV3-1 with TRBJ1-5; D is undetermined. V dropped 3 bases and J dropped 6 bases, with 18 bases sitting between them. This CDR3 contains 16 residues. Germline V gene sequence: CDR1 LGHDT, CDR2 YNNKEL (reference sequence). The CDR3 reads CASSHGHSRSGQPQHF. In DNA form, the CDR3 reads TGTGCCAGCAGCCACGGCCATTCCAGAAGTGGTCAGCCCCAGCATTTT. Full variable domain (outside the CDR3, taken from reference TRBV3-1 and TRBJ1-5): DTAVSQTPKYLVTQMGNDKSIKCEQNLGHDTMYWYKQDSKKFLKIMFSYNNKELIINETVPNRFSPKSPDKAHLNLHINSLELGDSAVYFCASSHGHSRSGQPQHFGDGTRLSIL.

The chain joins TRBV18 to TRBJ2-1; 7 bases match TRBD1. This CDR3 spans 15 amino acids. V lost 6 bases, J lost 3 bases, and 8 bases stayed unmatched. Germline V gene sequence: CDR1 KGHSH, CDR2 LQKENI. The CDR3 DNA reads as TGTGCCAGCTCCCCGGGACAGTCTTTCTACAATGAGCAGTTCTTC. This gives the protein CASSPGQSFYNEQFF.

This clonotype occurred a few times. This chain joins TRBV5-1 and TRBJ2-7; 11 positions agree with TRBD1. This CDR3 is built from 14 residues. Germline lookup yields CDR1 SGHRS and CDR2 YFSETQ. With 4 bases clipped from V and 7 bases from J, the junction kept 7 bases outside the gene matches. This chain's CDR3 is CASSAGTGGREQYF. CDR3 nucleotides: TGCGCCAGCAGCGCCGGGACAGGGGGGCGGGAGCAGTACTTC.

The V gene is TRBV12-3 or TRBV12-4, the J gene TRBJ2-5, with 8 bases that match TRBD2. CDR3 length equals 17 residues. V lost 6 bases to trimming and J lost 4 bases; unmatched junction nucleotides: 16. CDR3 coding DNA: TGTGCCAGCAGGCCCAGCGGGAGAGTGTTTACTTTAGAGACCCAGTACTTC. Encoded protein: CASRPSGRVFTLETQYF.

The chain employs TRBV11-3 and TRBJ2-5; 9 bases are a match to TRBD1. The CDR3 sequence is 15 residues long. Germline V gene data show CDR1 as SGHNT and CDR2 as YENEEA. With V trimmed by 2 bases and J by 5 bases, 6 bases remained unmatched. The CDR3 protein is CASSLRTGAWETQYF. Written as DNA, the CDR3 is TGTGCCAGCAGCTTAAGGACAGGGGCGTGGGAGACCCAGTACTTC.

This clonotype came up once. The chain combines TRBV5-1 with TRBJ2-7; 7 positions match TRBD2. This CDR3 contains 15 residues. Germline loops: CDR1 SGHRS, CDR2 YFSETQ. The ends lost 0 bases at V and 5 bases at J; junction bases unmatched: 8. CDR3 nucleotides: TGCGCCAGCAGCTTGGACGGGGGGAGATCAGACGAGCAGTACTTC. Its protein product is CASSLDGGRSDEQYF.

The table lists this clonotype with many counts. The CDR3 DNA sequence: TGCGCCAGCAGGAGGGGGTCCCCCTCCTACGAGCAGTACTTC. This translates into CASRRGSPSYEQYF. This chain connects TRBV5-1 to TRBJ2-7, with D tentatively TRBD1 (6 bases). This CDR3 spans 14 amino acids. The germline gives CDR1 SGHRS, CDR2 YFSETQ. V lost 5 bases to trimming and J lost 0 bases, with 12 bases between them. The entire variable domain, with the rest obtained from reference TRBV5-1 and TRBJ2-7, is as follows: KAGVTQTPRYLIKTRGQQVTLSCSPISGHRSVSWYQQTPGQGLQFLFEYFSETQRNKGNFPGRFSGRQFSNSRSEMNVSTLELGDSALYLCASRRGSPSYEQYFGPGTRLTVT.

The rearrangement uses TRBV5-1 and TRBJ2-5; no definite D call. CDR3 size: 14 residues. Trimming removed 1 base at V and 7 bases at J, with 14 bases between. CDR1 SGHRS and CDR2 YFSETQ come from the germline V gene. The CDR3 nucleotides are TGCGCCAGCAGCTTGTGGCAGTGGACCGCGACCCAGTACTTC. Encoded protein: CASSLWQWTATQYF.

The rearrangement links TRBV2 to TRBJ1-5; TRBD1 is a possible D gene (5 bases). The germline V gene has CDR1 SNHLY and CDR2 FYNNEI. Trimming shortened V by 4 bases and J by 4 bases, and 11 bases separated the two germline ends. The CDR3 has 14 amino acids. The CDR3 nucleotides are TGTGCCAGCAGTGGGGGGTTACGGAATCAGCCCCAGCATTTT. This codes for CASSGGLRNQPQHF.

This clonotype was seen a handful of times. The genes are TRBV5-1 and TRBJ2-1; 9 bases fit TRBD2. V shed 3 bases, J shed 4 bases, and the junction held 5 bases outside the gene matches. Germline CDR1 and CDR2: SGHRS and YFSETQ. The CDR3 runs 15 residues. The CDR3 nucleotides are TGCGCCAGCAGCTCTCGGACTAGCGTGTACAATGAGCAGTTCTTC. Protein product: CASSSRTSVYNEQFF.